Listed here are 4 T cell receptor beta chains from one sample, sequenced in a study of cytomegalovirus exposure and HLA in healthy donors. The PCR contained 60 Vbeta and 13 Jbeta primers. Generated by immunoSEQ multiplex PCR, the TCRdb table keeps only in-frame clones and is missing some. The table counts about 150,000 clones; around 1.7% lies in the top ten. Sample: PBMCs. All receptors derive from a woman aged 45-65 years in good health and CMV-seronegative.

The rearrangement links TRBV5-1 to TRBJ2-5, with TRBD2 matching 10 bases. CDR3 length equals 16 residues. In germline, CDR1 is SGHRS, CDR2 YFSETQ. V was pared by 0 bases and J by 2 bases, with 4 bases of the junction left unmatched. The CDR3 DNA sequence: TGCGCCAGCAGCTTGGCTCTAGCGGGGGAACAAGAGACCCAGTACTTC. It translates to CASSLALAGEQETQYF.

V is TRBV6-6 and J is TRBJ2-1, with D possibly matching TRBD2 (5 bases). This CDR3 has 14 residues. Germline CDR1 MNHNY, CDR2 SVGAGI (reference sequence). With 6 bases removed from V and 3 bases from J, the gap between germline ends came to 12 bases. The CDR3 loop is CASSRASGYNEQFF. In nucleotides, the CDR3 is TGTGCCAGCAGCCGCGCCAGCGGCTACAATGAGCAGTTCTTC.

The rearrangement joins TRBV30 to TRBJ1-1, with TRBD1 matching over 7 bases. V lost 1 base to trimming and J lost 5 bases; unmatched junction nucleotides: 10. The CDR3 covers 15 residues. Germline V gives CDR1 GTSNPN, CDR2 SVGIG (reference sequence). This CDR3 is CAWSAPRQGRTEAFF. As DNA, the CDR3 is TGTGCCTGGAGTGCCCCTCGACAGGGCCGGACTGAAGCTTTCTTT.

The V call is TRBV2, the J call TRBJ2-5, with 12 bases aligning to TRBD2. Trimming at V came to 4 bases and at J to 5 bases, leaving 5 bases not matched to a gene. This CDR3 region has 15 residues. Germline V gene lookup returns CDR1 SNHLY and CDR2 FYNNEI. For the CDR3, the DNA is TGTGCCAGCAGTGCCAGACTAGCGGGAGCGGAGACCCAGTACTTC. It encodes CASSARLAGAETQYF. Filled out from reference TRBV2 and TRBJ2-5, the complete variable domain reads EPEVTQTPSHQVTQMGQEVILRCVPISNHLYFYWYRQILGQKVEFLVSFYNNEISEKSEIFDDQFSVERPDGSNFTLKIRSTKLEDSAMYFCASSARLAGAETQYFGPGTRLLVL.